This T cell receptor beta chain was sequenced during a study of blood T cells in healthy people across ages. Regarding this clonotype: No antigen is known for it.

Each donor supplied roughly 9 milliliters of peripheral blood. A second PCR of 7 to 11 cycles used a sample-barcoded 5' primer and a J-beta primer mix. TCRdb passed the 5' RACE reads through MiXCR, listing each CDR3 protein once. The table records 850,000 to 1,300,000 distinct CDR3 sequences, 35% to 55% of them present only once. Study-level points and caveats: There were more naive CD4+ cells and higher diversity in long-lived donors than in aged donors. Underestimates were what the diversity estimates from one million T cells were considered to be. Roughly linear declines in TCR beta diversity per million T cells occurred with age.

This CDR3 has 13 amino acids. Looked up from germline, CDR1 is DFQATT and CDR2 is SNEGSKA (reference sequence). V lost 0 bases and J 12 bases, leaving 15 bases between the germline ends. The sequence was obtained from a woman aged 55-75 years in good health. The chain couples TRBV20-1 to TRBJ2-1, with D possibly TRBD1 on 6 matching bases. Source material: blood. The CDR3 sequence: CSARDRQASGQFF. Written as DNA, the CDR3 is TGCAGTGCTAGAGATCGACAGGCGTCAGGGCAGTTCTTC.